The TCR beta chain described here comes from a study of blood T cell repertoires in COVID-19. The CDR3 sequence is 17 residues long. CDR1 and CDR2 (germline): MDHEN, SYDVKM. Trimming removed 5 bases at V and 0 bases at J, with 17 bases between. Only in-frame clones appear in the TCRdb table, and some are missing; sequencing was by immunoSEQ multiplex PCR. The table lists about 140,000 clones, around 79% of them singletons. Sequencing input: PBMCs or T cells enriched from blood (not recorded which). The sequence was obtained from a woman aged 45 to 65 who had recovered from COVID-19. V is TRBV28 and J is TRBJ1-5; D possibly corresponds to TRBD1 (6 bases). CDR3 protein: CASSLPSGALSNQPQHF. CDR3 nucleotides: TGTGCCAGCAGTCTACCATCAGGGGCCCTTAGCAATCAGCCCCAGCATTTT.